The T cell receptor beta chain described here comes from a study of T cells after yellow fever vaccination. Study background: Low-cell-number fractions underwent preparation using SMART-Seq v4 Ultra Low Input. Findings of the study overall: Clones from primary vaccination mostly reappeared after the booster (96% CD4, just over 85% CD8). Although most clonotypes did not, a small share appeared in both CD4 and CD8 compartments.

The ends were cut back, 1 base at V and 3 bases at J, with 2 bases in the middle. The CDR3 has 12 amino acids. The V gene's germline CDR1 is LNHNV and CDR2 YYDKDF (reference sequence). This clonotype has more than one count but fewer than ten. The antigen is not known. Conversion of TCR transcripts into cDNA relied on 5'RACE template switching, which added a universal primer site and UMIs. TCRdb re-called the 5' RACE reads through MiXCR, storing one row per CDR3 protein. The sample includes approximately 260,000 distinct CDR3 sequences, roughly 13% seen only once; the top ten take 0.4% to 0.55%. This TCR came from a man aged 30 to 39 who received the YFV17D yellow fever vaccine. The gene calls are TRBV15 and TRBJ2-3; D is unclear. The sequencing used CD4+ T cells sorted from PBMCs, collected 45 days after the yellow fever booster vaccination. The CDR3, as DNA: TGTGCCACCAGCAGAGCAACAGATACGCAGTATTTT. Translated, it gives CATSRATDTQYF.